This T cell receptor (beta chain) was obtained from a study of blood T cell repertoires in COVID-19. CDR1 is WSHSY and CDR2 is SAAADI in the germline V gene. Between the trimmed V and J ends, which lost 10 bases and 3 bases, there was a span of 6 bases. The CDR3 is made up of 10 amino acids. The repertoire was sequenced with immunoSEQ multiplex PCR; TCRdb's copy has only in-frame clones and lacks some. Seen here are 200,000 or so clones, about 82% observed once, and the top ten hold 4.5% to 6.5%. The source of this sequence is a woman aged 25 to 39 with acute or convalescent COVID-19. Material: peripheral blood. This chain links TRBV10-2 with TRBJ2-5; weak D call: TRBD2 (5 bases). CDR3 amino acids: CATAEETQYF. DNA of the CDR3: TGCGCCACAGCGGAAGAGACCCAGTACTTC.